Shown below are 3 T cell receptor beta chains from a single sample sequenced in a study of shared clonotypes between healthy human individuals (dated by TCRdb to the early 2020s). Libraries came from the immunoSEQ multiplex PCR assay. The clones in this table, taken by TCRdb from immuneACCESS, are in-frame only. Not every clone is retained; where verified, under half of the shortfall comes from an unresolved V gene, and the cause of the rest is unknown. The sample profile shows approximately 1,000,000 clones; around 78% of them were found once. The top ten clonotypes cover approximately 0.5% of the sample. Sequencing was carried out using memory CD4+ T cells from PBMCs. Explained via the paper, the cell subset or site label denotes: CD45RA-negative fraction. Every receptor here comes from a man younger than 35 in good health. Some clones in this sample may be carry-over from other donors' samples.

The chain has TRBV28 and TRBJ2-2; TRBD2 agrees at 8 bases. Germline CDR1 and CDR2: MDHEN and SYDVKM. The CDR3 runs 17 residues. Germline trimming cut 2 bases from V and 6 bases from J; bases unmatched to any gene: 11. The CDR3: CASSLRRVAGSSGELFF. CDR3 DNA: TGTGCCAGCAGTTTAAGGAGGGTAGCGGGGAGTTCCGGGGAGCTGTTTTTT.

This clone was counted between two and nine times. Other nucleotide sequences in the sample specify the same CDR3. V and J are TRBV4-3 and TRBJ1-5, with D maybe TRBD1 (5 bases). The CDR3 contains 13 residues. The V gene lost 0 bases and the J gene lost 7 bases, with 7 bases spanning the gap. In germline, CDR1 is LGHNA, CDR2 YSLEER. CDR3 protein: CASSQDRGQPQHF. CDR3 nucleotide sequence: TGCGCCAGCAGCCAAGATCGGGGGCAGCCCCAGCATTTT.

This clone has just one count. V is TRBV30 and J is TRBJ1-1; D is unclear. CDR1 is GTSNPN and CDR2 is SVGIG in the germline V gene (reference sequence). This CDR3 contains 13 residues. Trimming took off 2 bases at V and 0 bases at J, with 7 bases between the two ends. CDR3 DNA: TGTGCCTGGAGTAATGGAGTGAACACTGAAGCTTTCTTT. It specifies CAWSNGVNTEAFF.